This T cell receptor beta chain was found in a study of cytomegalovirus exposure and HLA in healthy donors. Study observations and caveats: The study put around 180 TCR beta chains on its list as cytomegalovirus-associated. A later analysis linked a missense DCLRE1C variant to TCR beta V- and J-gene trimming. Per published reports, the classifier diagnosed cytomegalovirus status with high specificity and sensitivity.

With respect to this clone: The antigen remains unidentified.

With 60 Vbeta and 13 Jbeta primers, the PCR was carried out. Generated by immunoSEQ multiplex PCR, the TCRdb table keeps only in-frame clones and is missing some. Its table records some 76,000 clones. Germline CDR1 reads MNHEY; CDR2 reads SVGAGI. The CDR3 totals 14 residues. Trimming at V came to 5 bases and at J to 9 bases, leaving 4 bases not matched to a gene. This chain uses TRBV6-5 with TRBJ2-1, with TRBD2 identical over 13 bases. This receptor was obtained from a female donor in good health and CMV-seropositive. Sample: PBMCs. CDR3 sequence (DNA): TGTGCCAGCAGTGGACTAGCGGGAGTAGCTGAGCAGTTCTTC. Its translation is CASSGLAGVAEQFF.